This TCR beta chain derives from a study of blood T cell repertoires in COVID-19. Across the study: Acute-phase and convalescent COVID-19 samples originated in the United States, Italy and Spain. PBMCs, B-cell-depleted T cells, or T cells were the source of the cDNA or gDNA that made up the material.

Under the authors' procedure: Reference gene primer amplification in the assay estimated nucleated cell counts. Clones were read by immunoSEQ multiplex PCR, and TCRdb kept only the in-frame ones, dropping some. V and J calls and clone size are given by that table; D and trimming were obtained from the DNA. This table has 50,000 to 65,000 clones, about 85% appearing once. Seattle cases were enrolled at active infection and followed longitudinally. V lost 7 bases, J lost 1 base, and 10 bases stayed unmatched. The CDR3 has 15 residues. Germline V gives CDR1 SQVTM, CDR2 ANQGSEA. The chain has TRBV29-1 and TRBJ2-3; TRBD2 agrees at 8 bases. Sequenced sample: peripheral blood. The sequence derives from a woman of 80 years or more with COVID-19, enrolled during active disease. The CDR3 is CSAAPGGPRTDTQYF. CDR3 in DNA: TGCAGCGCCGCCCCGGGGGGGCCCCGCACAGATACGCAGTATTTT.